The clone carrying this TCR beta chain was observed once. This record comes from a study of OX40 agonist ivuxolimab in advanced cancers. The overall study: Patients received the agonistic anti-OX40 (CD134) antibody ivuxolimab. Hepatocellular carcinoma, melanoma, renal cell or head and neck cancer occurred in dose-escalation patients.

TCRdb's copy holds only in-frame clones and misses some; the assay was immunoSEQ multiplex PCR. The sample holds about 79,000 clones, roughly 87% seen once. At cycle 4 day 1, cycle 7 day 1, and baseline, blood was sampled. With 0 bases clipped from V and 0 bases from J, the junction kept 4 bases outside the gene matches. The CDR3 length is 17 residues. From germline, CDR1 is LGHNA and CDR2 YNFKEQ. V is TRBV4-2 and J is TRBJ2-2, with 7 bases lining up with TRBD2. This specimen consisted of CD4+ or CD8+ T cells sorted from blood, obtained in a trial of the OX40 agonist ivuxolimab. The sequence derives from an adult with an advanced solid tumor such as melanoma, head and neck, liver or kidney cancer. The CDR3 loop reads CASSQDHAGANTGELFF. Written as DNA, the CDR3 is TGTGCCAGCAGCCAAGACCACGCGGGGGCGAACACCGGGGAGCTGTTTTTT.